This TCR beta chain was identified during a study of regulatory T cells in long-lasting Graves disease. Both iRepertoire HTBI primers and Arm-PCR of CDR3 regions were used to build the TCR beta libraries. A single record per CDR3 protein comes from TCRdb applying MiXCR to the multiplex PCR reads. Of 300,000 to 350,000 distinct CDR3 sequences listed, around a fifth are singletons. Regarding time point: persistent/refractory GD, antithyroid drugs over 5 years with positive TRAb. With RNA extracted from PBMCs as input, the TCR library was made. This clonotype showed up many times. The clonotype comes from a female donor with Graves disease. This specimen consisted of peripheral blood mononuclear cells (PBMCs), obtained when the disease was refractory, from a patient treated with antithyroid drugs.

DNA of the CDR3: TGTGCCAGCAGCTTACACGGGACAGGATGGGCAGAGACCCAGTACTTC. It codes for CASSLHGTGWAETQYF. This chain joins TRBV7-2 and TRBJ2-5; 8 positions agree with TRBD1. The germline V gene encodes CDR1 SGHTA and CDR2 FQGNSA. The CDR3 covers 16 residues. V trimming: 2 bases; J trimming: 4 bases; junction bases outside the gene matches: 9.